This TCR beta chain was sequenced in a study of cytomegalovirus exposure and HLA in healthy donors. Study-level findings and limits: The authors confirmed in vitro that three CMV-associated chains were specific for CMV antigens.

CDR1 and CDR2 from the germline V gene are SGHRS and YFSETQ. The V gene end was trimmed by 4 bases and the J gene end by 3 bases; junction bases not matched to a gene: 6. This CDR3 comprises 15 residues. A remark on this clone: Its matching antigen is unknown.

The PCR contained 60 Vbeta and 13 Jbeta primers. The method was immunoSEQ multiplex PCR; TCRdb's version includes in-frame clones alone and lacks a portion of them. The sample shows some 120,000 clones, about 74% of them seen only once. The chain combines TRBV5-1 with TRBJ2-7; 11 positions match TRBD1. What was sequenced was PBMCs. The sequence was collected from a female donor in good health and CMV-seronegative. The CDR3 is CASSPGQGAIYEQYF. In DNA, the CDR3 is TGCGCCAGCAGCCCCGGACAGGGGGCGATCTACGAGCAGTACTTC. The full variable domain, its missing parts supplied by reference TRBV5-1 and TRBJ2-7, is KAGVTQTPRYLIKTRGQQVTLSCSPISGHRSVSWYQQTPGQGLQFLFEYFSETQRNKGNFPGRFSGRQFSNSRSEMNVSTLELGDSALYLCASSPGQGAIYEQYFGPGTRLTVT.